This T cell receptor (beta chain) was obtained from a study of blood T cells in healthy people across ages. CDR3 length equals 15 residues. Trimming left V 5 bases short and J 4 bases short, with 15 bases between. Germline assignment: CDR1 SGHVS and CDR2 FQNEAQ. Next came a second PCR, run for about 7 to 11 cycles, which used a sample-barcoded 5' primer along with a J-beta primer mix. A template-switch adaptor that had 12 random nucleotides put a tag on each cDNA molecule. TCRdb independently ran MiXCR on the 5' RACE reads; one entry per CDR3 protein. Among 1,800,000 or so distinct CDR3 sequences, approximately 39% were seen once, and the ten largest hold about 21%.

The sequencing sample was made of blood. The sequence was obtained from a human donor in good health. The chain recombines TRBV7-8 with TRBJ2-1, with D uncertain. This CDR3 is CASSPTARNYNEQFF. Written as DNA, the CDR3 is TGTGCCAGCAGCCCTACCGCTCGAAATTACAATGAGCAGTTCTTC.